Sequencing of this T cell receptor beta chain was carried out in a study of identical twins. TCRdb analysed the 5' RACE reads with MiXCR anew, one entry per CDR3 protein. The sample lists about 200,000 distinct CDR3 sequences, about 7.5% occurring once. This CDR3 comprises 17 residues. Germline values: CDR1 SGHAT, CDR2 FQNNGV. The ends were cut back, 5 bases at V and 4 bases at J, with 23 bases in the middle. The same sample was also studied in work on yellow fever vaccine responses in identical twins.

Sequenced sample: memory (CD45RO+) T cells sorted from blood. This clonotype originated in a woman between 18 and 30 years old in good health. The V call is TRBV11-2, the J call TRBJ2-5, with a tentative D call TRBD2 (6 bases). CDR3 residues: CASSLTGTGRRGETQYF. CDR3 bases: TGTGCCAGCAGCCTCACCGGGACGGGACGGAGGGGAGAGACCCAGTACTTC.